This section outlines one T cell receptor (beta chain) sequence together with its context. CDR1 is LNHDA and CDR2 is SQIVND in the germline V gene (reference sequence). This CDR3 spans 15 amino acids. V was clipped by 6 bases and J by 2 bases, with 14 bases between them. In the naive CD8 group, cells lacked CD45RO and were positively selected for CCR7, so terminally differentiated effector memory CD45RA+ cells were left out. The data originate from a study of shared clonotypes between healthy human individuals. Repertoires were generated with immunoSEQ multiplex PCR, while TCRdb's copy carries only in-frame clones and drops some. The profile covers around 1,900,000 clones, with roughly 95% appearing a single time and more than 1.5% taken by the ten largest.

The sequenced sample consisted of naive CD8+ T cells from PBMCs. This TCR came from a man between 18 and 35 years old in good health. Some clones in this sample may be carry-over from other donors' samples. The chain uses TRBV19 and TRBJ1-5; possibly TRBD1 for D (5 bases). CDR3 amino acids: CASRTLGAGNQPQHF. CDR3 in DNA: TGTGCCAGTAGGACCCTCGGGGCAGGCAATCAGCCCCAGCATTTT. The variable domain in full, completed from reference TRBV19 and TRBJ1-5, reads DGGITQSPKYLFRKEGQNVTLSCEQNLNHDAMYWYRQDPGQGLRLIYYSQIVNDFQKGDIAEGYSVSREKKESFPLTVTSAQKNPTAFYLCASRTLGAGNQPQHFGDGTRLSIL.